Listed here are 11 T cell receptor beta chains from one sample, sequenced in a study of a mutant IDH1 vaccine in newly diagnosed glioma. Generated by immunoSEQ multiplex PCR, the TCRdb table keeps only in-frame clones and is missing some. The sample shows roughly 64,000 clones, around 74% of them seen only once. Regarding time point: week 35, safety follow-up. Vaccination used 300 ug of mutant IDH1 20-mer peptide per dose, with topical imiquimod. These receptors lack a known antigen. The sequencing used PBMCs, collected from a glioma patient whose treatment included an IDH1 peptide vaccine. The origin of the receptors is a man aged 50-60 years with glioma.

The CDR3 spells CASRQGLNSPLHF. In nucleotides, the CDR3 is TGTGCCAGCAGACAGGGCCTCAATTCACCCCTCCACTTT. The V and J genes are TRBV27 and TRBJ1-6, with D perhaps TRBD1 (6 bases). This CDR3 contains 13 residues. V was trimmed by 6 bases and J by 7 bases, leaving 10 bases between them. Per the germline V gene, CDR1 is MNHEY and CDR2 is SMNVEV (reference sequence).

This sequence joins TRBV6-5 and TRBJ1-2; 9 positions match TRBD1. CDR3 length: 13 amino acids. The germline V gene encodes CDR1 MNHEY and CDR2 SVGAGI. The junction had 6 bases not matched to a gene; V was cut back by 5 bases and J by 8 bases. CDR3 region: CASSGTGGGGYTF. CDR3 nucleotide sequence: TGTGCCAGCAGTGGAACAGGGGGCGGAGGCTACACCTTC.

CDR3 loop: CATSRETGGEQFF. CDR3 sequence (DNA): TGTGCCACCAGCAGAGAGACAGGCGGGGAGCAGTTCTTC. V gene TRBV15 combines with J gene TRBJ2-1; the D gene is possibly TRBD1 (6 bases). The ends were cut back, 0 bases at V and 10 bases at J, with 10 bases in the middle. The CDR3 extends over 13 amino acids. CDR1 LNHNV and CDR2 YYDKDF come from the germline V gene (reference sequence).

The chain has TRBV6-5 and TRBJ1-4; D gene unclear. This CDR3 contains 13 residues. V was shortened by 8 bases and J by 7 bases, with 14 bases between the two germline ends. Germline CDR1 and CDR2: MNHEY and SVGAGI. Written as DNA, the CDR3 is TGTGCCAGCGGAGAGCCTATAAGTGAAAAACTGTTTTTT. As protein: CASGEPISEKLFF.

The J gene is TRBJ2-2, the V gene TRBV2; TRBD2 might be the D (6 bases). Germline values: CDR1 SNHLY, CDR2 FYNNEI. With 6 bases removed from V and 7 bases from J, the gap between germline ends came to 12 bases. This CDR3 comprises 13 residues. CDR3 sequence reads: CASRPLGGGELFF. CDR3 in DNA: TGTGCCAGCAGACCCTTGGGAGGCGGGGAGCTGTTTTTT.

The CDR3 region has the DNA TGTGCCAGCAGCCAGGGGACAAGCCGGAACACTGAAGCTTTCTTT. Translating it yields CASSQGTSRNTEAFF. The chain has TRBV5-4 and TRBJ1-1, with a weak D call TRBD1 (6 bases). The CDR3 is 15 residues long. Germline values: CDR1 SGHNT, CDR2 YYREEE (reference sequence). Between the trimmed V and J ends, which lost 4 bases and 1 base, there was a span of 14 bases.

The gene calls are TRBV13 and TRBJ1-5, with TRBD1 matching over 8 bases. CDR3 length: 14 residues. V lost 5 bases and J lost 3; bases outside the gene matches: 3. Germline assignment: CDR1 PRHDT and CDR2 FYEKMQ (reference sequence). This CDR3 reads CASSLGQANQPQHF. The DNA of the CDR3 is TGTGCCAGCAGCCTGGGACAGGCCAATCAGCCCCAGCATTTT.

The rearrangement uses TRBV5-6 and TRBJ2-3; 8 bases are a match to TRBD1. After removal of 4 bases from V and 3 bases from J, the junction contained 10 bases not matched to a gene. The CDR3 is 16 amino acids. CDR1 SGHDT and CDR2 YYEEEE come from the germline V gene. CDR3 sequence: CASSPIGQGPTDTQYF. DNA for the CDR3: TGTGCCAGCAGCCCTATCGGACAGGGACCGACAGATACGCAGTATTTT.

This clone has only one observation. The chain has TRBV19 and TRBJ1-5; D is ambiguous. The V gene lost 7 bases and the J gene lost 7 bases, with 20 bases spanning the gap. Germline CDR1 reads LNHDA; CDR2 reads SQIVND (reference sequence). This CDR3 has 15 residues. The DNA for the CDR3 is TGTGCCAGTATGGCGGGGTATGGTGGAGGGCAGCCCCAGCATTTT. This gives the protein CASMAGYGGGQPQHF.

This clone is a singleton in its sample. The chain couples TRBV7-2 to TRBJ1-1; TRBD1 might be the D (6 bases). Germline assignment: CDR1 SGHTA and CDR2 FQGNSA. The CDR3 consists of 14 residues. The V gene lost 4 bases and the J gene lost 6 bases, with 15 bases spanning the gap. The CDR3, as DNA: TGTGCCAGCAGCTATACAGGGCTTCCCCCTGAAGCTTTCTTT. Amino acid sequence: CASSYTGLPPEAFF.

The V gene is TRBV5-4, the J gene TRBJ1-1; D gene uncertain. The V gene's germline CDR1 is SGHNT and CDR2 YYREEE (reference sequence). V was pared by 1 base and J by 0 bases, with 13 bases between. The CDR3 consists of 16 residues. In DNA, the CDR3 is TGTGCCAGCAGCTTGCCGGCGGGAAGTATGAACACTGAAGCTTTCTTT. Its protein is CASSLPAGSMNTEAFF. The entire variable domain, with the rest obtained from reference TRBV5-4 and TRBJ1-1, is as follows: ETGVTQSPTHLIKTRGQQVTLRCSSQSGHNTVSWYQQALGQGPQFIFQYYREEENGRGNFPPRFSGLQFPNYSSELNVNALELDDSALYLCASSLPAGSMNTEAFFGQGTRLTVV.